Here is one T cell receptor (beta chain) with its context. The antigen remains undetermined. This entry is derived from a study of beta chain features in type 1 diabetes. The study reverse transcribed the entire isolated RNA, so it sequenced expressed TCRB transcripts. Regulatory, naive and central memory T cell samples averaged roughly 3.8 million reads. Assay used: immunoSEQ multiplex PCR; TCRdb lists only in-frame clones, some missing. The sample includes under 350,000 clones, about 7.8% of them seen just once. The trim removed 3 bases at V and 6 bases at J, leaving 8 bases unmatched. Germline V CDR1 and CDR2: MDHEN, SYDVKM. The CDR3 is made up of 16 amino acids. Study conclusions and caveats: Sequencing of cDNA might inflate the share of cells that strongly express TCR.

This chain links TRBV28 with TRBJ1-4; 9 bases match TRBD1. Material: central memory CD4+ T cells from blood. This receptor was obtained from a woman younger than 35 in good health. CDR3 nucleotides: TGTGCCAGCAGTTTGTTTGGGACAGGGAATTATGAAAAACTGTTTTTT. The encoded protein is CASSLFGTGNYEKLFF.